This T cell receptor beta chain appears in the sequencing data of a study of regulatory T cells in long-lasting Graves disease. Findings of the study overall: Reduced TCR diversity was observed in persistent Graves' patients versus newly diagnosed patients. Only a small sample size was used, which may have cut accuracy. Sharing of public clonotypes was greater in persistent patients (about 2,500) than in new patients (around 1,000).

Regarding time point: persistent/refractory GD, antithyroid drugs over 5 years with positive TRAb. The authors made the TCR library using RNA they extracted from PBMCs. Patients with Graves' disease were diagnosed by American Thyroid Association guidelines. Only a few counts were recorded for this clonotype. As yet, its antigen is unknown. In building TCR beta libraries, iRepertoire HTBI primers were used together with Arm-PCR of CDR3 regions. MiXCR was run by TCRdb on the multiplex PCR reads, yielding one entry per CDR3 protein. The repertoire consists of about 450,000 distinct CDR3 sequences, with about a quarter occurring once and the leading ten covering about 26%. The CDR3 consists of 13 residues. Germline assignment: CDR1 LGHDT and CDR2 YNNKEL (reference sequence). V lost 5 bases, J lost 4 bases, and 11 bases lay in between.

The chain has TRBV3-1 and TRBJ2-5; weak D call: TRBD1 (6 bases). This material consisted of peripheral blood mononuclear cells (PBMCs), taken when the disease was refractory, from a patient treated with antithyroid drugs. This receptor was taken from a female donor with Graves disease. The CDR3 bases are TGTGCCAGCAGCAGAAGGGGGTTAGAGACCCAGTACTTC. This encodes CASSRRGLETQYF.